This entry lists 20 T cell receptor beta chains sequenced from one sample in a study of circulating CD8 cells and anti-PD-1 response in melanoma. TCR libraries were prepared from roughly 15 ng of total RNA with the QIAseq Immune Repertoire TCR panel. MiXCR, applied by TCRdb to the reads, yields one record per CDR3 protein. Here the sample spans fewer than 250 distinct CDR3 sequences, about 7% being singletons. From live CD3+CD8+TCRalphabeta+ cells, four PD-1 and/or TIGIT subsets were sorted. The specimen was CD8+ T cells from PBMCs, collected at baseline or after one month of anti-PD-1 therapy (not recorded which). Source of these receptors: a human donor with melanoma.

By frequency in the sample, this clonotype is medium-sized. This chain links TRBV7-2 with TRBJ2-7, with TRBD2 matching over 9 bases. The CDR3 length is 15 residues. J gave up 4 bases and V 2 bases, and 6 bases lay outside the gene matches. The germline CDR1 and CDR2 sequences are SGHTA and FQGNSA. The CDR3 is CASSLSRRGGYEQYF. The CDR3 region has the DNA TGTGCCAGCAGCTTATCGAGGCGGGGGGGATACGAGCAGTACTTC.

This clonotype is termed medium-sized. The chain employs TRBV5-6 and TRBJ2-4, with D perhaps assigned TRBD1 or TRBD2 (6 bases each). The CDR3 has 13 residues. Trimming took 4 bases from V and 7 from J, leaving 12 bases between them. Germline assignment: CDR1 SGHDT and CDR2 YYEEEE. The CDR3 nucleotides read TGTGCCAGCAGCGCCGGGGGCGGGAACATTCAGTACTTC. It is translated as CASSAGGGNIQYF.

This clonotype is judged medium-sized. The rearrangement links TRBV19 to TRBJ2-1, with 9 bases lining up with TRBD2. This CDR3 has 15 amino acids. With V trimmed by 4 bases and J by 2 bases, 3 bases remained unmatched. Germline CDR1 LNHDA, CDR2 SQIVND (reference sequence). The chain's CDR3 is CASSRVAGAYNEQFF. The CDR3 DNA sequence: TGTGCCAGTAGTAGGGTAGCGGGGGCCTACAATGAGCAGTTCTTC.

Within the sample, this clonotype is medium-sized. V and J are TRBV2 and TRBJ2-5, with TRBD2 matching 10 bases. The V and J ends lost 0 bases and 4 bases, in that order; junction bases with no gene match: 11. CDR1 and CDR2 (germline): SNHLY, FYNNEI. This CDR3 is built from 18 residues. The CDR3 DNA reads as TGTGCCAGCAGTGAAGCCTTTTACGTAGCGGGGGGACGAGAGACCCAGTACTTC. Its protein product is CASSEAFYVAGGRETQYF.

A note on this clonotype: Since a much larger clone is just one base distant, this may be a read error. V usage is TRBV7-2 and J usage is TRBJ2-7; 7 positions match TRBD1. Germline V gives CDR1 SGHTA, CDR2 FQGNSA. This CDR3 has 15 residues. The CDR3 spells CASSREPGQSYEQCF. The CDR3, as DNA: TGTGCCAGCAGCCGGGAACCGGGACAGAGCTACGAGCAGTGCTTC.

This clonotype is large in the sample. The CDR3 DNA reads as TGTGCCAGTATTGGCACAGGGCTTGGCACTGAAGCTTTCTTT. Translated: CASIGTGLGTEAFF. V is TRBV19 and J is TRBJ1-1, with a weak D call TRBD1 (6 bases). Germline V lookup: CDR1 LNHDA, CDR2 SQIVND (reference sequence). V dropped 7 bases and J dropped 4 bases, with 16 bases sitting between them. The CDR3 has 14 residues.

This clonotype is termed medium-sized. The V and J genes are TRBV19 and TRBJ2-1, with TRBD2 as a possible D gene (5 bases). Trimming cost V 2 bases and J 9 bases, with 5 bases left between them. The CDR3 totals 11 residues. Germline lookup yields CDR1 LNHDA and CDR2 SQIVND (reference sequence). CDR3 protein: CASSISGEQFF. The CDR3 region has the DNA TGTGCCAGTAGTATAAGCGGTGAGCAGTTCTTC.

This clonotype is categorized as medium-sized. V usage is TRBV20-1 and J usage is TRBJ2-7; 9 nucleotides align to TRBD1. This CDR3 is 13 amino acids long. V lost 6 bases to trimming and J lost 5 bases; unmatched junction nucleotides: 8. The germline V gene has CDR1 DFQATT and CDR2 SNEGSKA (reference sequence). The CDR3 region has the DNA TGCAGTGCGCCGGGACAGGGAGTCCACGAGCAGTACTTC. Its protein product is CSAPGQGVHEQYF.

This rearrangement joins TRBV19 to TRBJ1-4, with no clear D. The V end lost 6 bases, the J end lost 9 bases, and 26 bases lay between the germline ends. Germline assignment: CDR1 LNHDA and CDR2 SQIVND (reference sequence). The CDR3 consists of 17 residues. CDR3 loop: CASRLGWSELTSKKLFF. The CDR3 coding sequence is TGTGCCAGTAGGCTTGGGTGGAGTGAACTAACTAGTAAAAAACTGTTTTTT.

This clonotype ranks as large. The chain carries TRBV6-2 or TRBV6-3 and TRBJ2-2, with TRBD2 matching 11 bases. The germline V gene encodes CDR1 MNHEY and CDR2 SVGEGT. This CDR3 has 18 residues. With V trimmed by 2 bases and J by 0 bases, 5 bases remained unmatched. The CDR3 protein is CASSYDTSGGANTGELFF. The CDR3 bases are TGTGCCAGCAGTTACGATACTAGCGGGGGTGCGAACACCGGGGAGCTGTTTTTT.

This clonotype is deemed large. The chain carries TRBV19 and TRBJ1-2; TRBD1 matches at 9 bases. The V gene's germline CDR1 is LNHDA and CDR2 SQIVND (reference sequence). The CDR3 is 13 residues long. V lost 10 bases, J lost 1 base, and 4 bases stayed unmatched. The CDR3 here is CATTGGLNYGYTF. The CDR3 DNA is TGTGCCACGACAGGGGGGCTTAACTATGGCTACACCTTC.

This clonotype counts as medium-sized (0.01 to 0.1%). The CDR3 sequence: CASSQNTGQTYEQYF. The CDR3 region has the DNA TGCGCCAGCAGCCAAAATACGGGACAGACATACGAGCAGTACTTC. The J gene is TRBJ2-7, the V gene TRBV4-3; 7 nucleotides align to TRBD1. This CDR3 has 15 residues. V dropped 2 bases and J dropped 4; count of bases not matched to a gene: 8. Germline V gives CDR1 LGHNA, CDR2 YSLEER.

By sample share, this clonotype is large (0.1 to 1%). The rearrangement links TRBV7-2 to TRBJ2-3, with D uncertain. Trimming left V 1 base short and J 6 bases short, with 11 bases between. This CDR3 region has 14 residues. Germline V gives CDR1 SGHTA, CDR2 FQGNSA. The CDR3 region has the DNA TGTGCCAGCAGCTTAGAGAGGTTTAGGGATACGCAGTATTTT. This gives the protein CASSLERFRDTQYF.

By share of the sample, this clonotype is large (0.1 to 1%). The chain is built from TRBV11-2 and TRBJ2-7; 10 bases line up with TRBD1. The CDR3 runs 15 residues. The V gene end was trimmed by 5 bases and the J gene end by 6 bases; junction bases not matched to a gene: 10. Germline CDR1 and CDR2: SGHAT and FQNNGV. The CDR3 loop reads CASSPPGQGLGEQYF. CDR3 nucleotide sequence: TGTGCCAGCAGCCCCCCGGGACAGGGGTTGGGCGAGCAGTACTTC.

This clonotype is judged medium-sized. The chain employs TRBV25-1 and TRBJ1-2; no reliable D call. The CDR3 has 14 residues. The V and J ends lost 6 bases and 4 bases respectively, with 15 bases between them. Looked up from germline, CDR1 is MGHDK and CDR2 is SYGVNS. In DNA form, the CDR3 reads TGTGCCAGCAGATCTGAGGAACTAAGCTATGGCTACACCTTC. Amino acid sequence: CASRSEELSYGYTF.

This clonotype is labeled as large. V usage is TRBV25-1 and J usage is TRBJ2-7; 11 bases are shared with TRBD1. Germline CDR1 is MGHDK and CDR2 is SYGVNS. The CDR3 covers 15 residues. With 4 bases clipped from V and 4 bases from J, the junction kept 6 bases outside the gene matches. CDR3 residues: CASSVLGQGGYEQYF. The CDR3 coding sequence is TGTGCCAGCAGTGTGTTGGGACAGGGGGGTTACGAGCAGTACTTC.

This clonotype rates as medium-sized (0.01 to 0.1%). The rearrangement links TRBV25-1 to TRBJ2-7, with D unclear. CDR1 and CDR2 from the germline V gene are MGHDK and SYGVNS. The CDR3 spans 14 residues. Trimming pared 6 bases from V and 4 bases from J, leaving 16 bases between. The CDR3 sequence is CASRDPRTVYEQYF. The CDR3 nucleotides are TGTGCCAGCAGGGATCCTCGGACGGTGTACGAGCAGTACTTC.

In its sample, this clonotype was seen a few times. For the CDR3, the DNA is TGCAGCGAGACTAGCGGGGCCGGGGAGCTGTTTTTT. Its protein is CSETSGAGELFF. V usage is TRBV29-1 and J usage is TRBJ2-2; 11 bases fit TRBD2. Losses at the gene ends were 7 bases for V and 6 bases for J; bases not matched to a gene: 1. The germline gives CDR1 SQVTM, CDR2 ANQGSEA. This CDR3 contains 12 residues.

This clonotype is classed as medium-sized. This chain connects TRBV7-9 to TRBJ1-3; TRBD1 is a possible D gene (6 bases). The V gene lost 3 bases and the J gene lost 4 bases, with 13 bases spanning the gap. Germline loops: CDR1 SEHNR, CDR2 FQNEAQ (reference sequence). The CDR3 has 15 residues. The CDR3 protein is CASSFAGAQGNTIYF. The CDR3, as DNA: TGTGCCAGCAGCTTCGCAGGGGCCCAGGGAAACACCATATATTTT. The full variable domain, rest sourced from reference TRBV7-9 and TRBJ1-3, is DTGVSQNPRHKITKRGQNVTFRCDPISEHNRLYWYRQTLGQGPEFLTYFQNEAQLEKSRLLSDRFSAERPKGSFSTLEIQRTEQGDSAMYLCASSFAGAQGNTIYFGEGSWLTVV.

This clonotype rates as large. V gene TRBV9 combines with J gene TRBJ2-1; D tentatively fits TRBD1 or TRBD2 (6 bases each). Germline-derived CDR1 and CDR2 are SGDLS and YYNGEE. This CDR3 has 15 amino acids. Trimming cost V 1 base and J 8 bases, with 16 bases left between them. CDR3 amino acids: CASSVWGALGDEQFF. CDR3 sequence (DNA): TGTGCCAGCAGCGTATGGGGGGCCCTTGGGGATGAGCAGTTCTTC.